This T cell receptor (beta chain) emerged from a study of blood T cell repertoires in COVID-19. Assay used: immunoSEQ multiplex PCR; TCRdb lists only in-frame clones, some missing. The data contain over 200,000 clones, 80% to 90% of them seen just once; the ten biggest clones take up around a sixth. V was pared by 1 base and J by 7 bases, with 4 bases of the junction left unmatched. The germline V gene has CDR1 LGHDT and CDR2 YNNKEL (reference sequence). CDR3 length: 15 amino acids. The TCR sequence derives from a man aged 18 to 30 who had recovered from COVID-19. The gene calls are TRBV3-1 (or the pseudogene TRBV3-2) and TRBJ2-1; TRBD2 agrees at 10 bases. The sequenced material came from PBMCs or T cells enriched from blood (not recorded which). CDR3 DNA: TGTGCCAGCAGCCAAGTCAGCGGGAGGGCGAATGAGCAGTTCTTC. It translates to CASSQVSGRANEQFF.